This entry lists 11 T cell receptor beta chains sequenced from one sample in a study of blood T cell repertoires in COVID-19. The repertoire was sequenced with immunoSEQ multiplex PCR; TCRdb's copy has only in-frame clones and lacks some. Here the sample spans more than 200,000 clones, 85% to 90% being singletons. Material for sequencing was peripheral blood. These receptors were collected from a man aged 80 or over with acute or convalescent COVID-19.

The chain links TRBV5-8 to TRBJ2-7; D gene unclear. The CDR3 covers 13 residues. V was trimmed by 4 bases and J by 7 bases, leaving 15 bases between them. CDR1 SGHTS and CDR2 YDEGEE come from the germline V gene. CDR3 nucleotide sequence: TGTGCCAGCAGCGATCGAACATTGCAAGAGCAGTACTTC. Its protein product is CASSDRTLQEQYF.

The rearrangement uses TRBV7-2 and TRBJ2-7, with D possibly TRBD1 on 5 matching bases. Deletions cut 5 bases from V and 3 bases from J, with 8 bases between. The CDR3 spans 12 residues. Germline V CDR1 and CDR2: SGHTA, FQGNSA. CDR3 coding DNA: TGTGCCAGCAGCAAAGACAGCTACGAGCAGTACTTC. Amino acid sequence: CASSKDSYEQYF.

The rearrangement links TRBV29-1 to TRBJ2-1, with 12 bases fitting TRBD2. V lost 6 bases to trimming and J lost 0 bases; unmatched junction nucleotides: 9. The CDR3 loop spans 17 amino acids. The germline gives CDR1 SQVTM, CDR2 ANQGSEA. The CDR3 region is CSVAGLAGPSSYNEQFF. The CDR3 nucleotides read TGCAGCGTGGCGGGACTAGCGGGCCCGAGCTCCTACAATGAGCAGTTCTTC.

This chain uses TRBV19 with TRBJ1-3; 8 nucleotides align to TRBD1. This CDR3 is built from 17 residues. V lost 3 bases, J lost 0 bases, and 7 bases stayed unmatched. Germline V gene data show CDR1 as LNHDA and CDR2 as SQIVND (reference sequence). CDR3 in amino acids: CASSIRGPASSGNTIYF. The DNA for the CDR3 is TGTGCCAGTAGTATCAGGGGGCCGGCTAGCTCTGGAAACACCATATATTTT.

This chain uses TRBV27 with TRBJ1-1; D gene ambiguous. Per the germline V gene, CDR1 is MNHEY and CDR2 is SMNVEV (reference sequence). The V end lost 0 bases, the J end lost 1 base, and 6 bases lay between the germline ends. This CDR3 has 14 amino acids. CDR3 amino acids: CASSLSRANTEAFF. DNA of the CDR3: TGTGCCAGCAGTTTATCACGAGCGAACACTGAAGCTTTCTTT.

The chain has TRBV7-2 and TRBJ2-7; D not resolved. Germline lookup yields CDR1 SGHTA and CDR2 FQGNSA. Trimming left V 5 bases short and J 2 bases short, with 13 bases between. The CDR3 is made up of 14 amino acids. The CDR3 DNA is TGTGCCAGCAGCAATCATCCCCCCCCCTACGAGCAGTACTTC. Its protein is CASSNHPPPYEQYF. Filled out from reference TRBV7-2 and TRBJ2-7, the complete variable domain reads GAGVSQSPSNKVTEKGKDVELRCDPISGHTALYWYRQSLGQGLEFLIYFQGNSAPDKSGLPSDRFSAERTGGSVSTLTIQRTQQEDSAVYLCASSNHPPPYEQYFGPGTRLTVT.

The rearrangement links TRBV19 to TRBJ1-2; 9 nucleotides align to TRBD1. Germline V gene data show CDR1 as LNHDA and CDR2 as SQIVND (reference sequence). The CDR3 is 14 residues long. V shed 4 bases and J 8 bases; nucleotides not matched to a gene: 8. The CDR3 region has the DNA TGTGCCAGTAGTAGACAAACAGGGGGCCAGGGCTACACCTTC. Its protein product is CASSRQTGGQGYTF.

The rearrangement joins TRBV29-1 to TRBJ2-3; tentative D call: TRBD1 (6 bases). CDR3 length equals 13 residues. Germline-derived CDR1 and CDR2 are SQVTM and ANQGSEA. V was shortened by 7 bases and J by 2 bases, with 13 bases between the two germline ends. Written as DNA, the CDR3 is TGCAGCGCACAGGGTTCGTCCACAGATACGCAGTATTTT. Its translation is CSAQGSSTDTQYF.

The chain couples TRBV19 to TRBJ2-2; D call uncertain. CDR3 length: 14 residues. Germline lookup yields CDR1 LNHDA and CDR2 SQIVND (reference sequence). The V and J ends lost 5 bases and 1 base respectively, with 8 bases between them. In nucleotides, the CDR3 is TGTGCCAGTAGTTTGACACAGAACACCGGGGAGCTGTTTTTT. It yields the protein CASSLTQNTGELFF.

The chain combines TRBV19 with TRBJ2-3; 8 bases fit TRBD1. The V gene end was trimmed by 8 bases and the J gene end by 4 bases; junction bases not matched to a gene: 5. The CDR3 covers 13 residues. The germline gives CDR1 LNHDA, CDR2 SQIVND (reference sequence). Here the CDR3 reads CASQGASSDTQYF. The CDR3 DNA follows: TGTGCCAGTCAGGGGGCCTCGTCAGATACGCAGTATTTT.

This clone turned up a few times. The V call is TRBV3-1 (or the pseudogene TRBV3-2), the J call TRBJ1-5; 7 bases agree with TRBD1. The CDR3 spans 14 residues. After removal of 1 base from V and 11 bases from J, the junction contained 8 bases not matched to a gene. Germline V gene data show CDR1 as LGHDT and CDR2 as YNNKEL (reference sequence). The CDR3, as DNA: TGTGCCAGCAGCCAAGCTCCGTATCAGGGGGCCCAGCATTTT. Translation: CASSQAPYQGAQHF.